Shown below are 10 T cell receptor beta chains from a single sample sequenced in a study of OX40 agonist ivuxolimab in advanced cancers. This table comes from immunoSEQ multiplex PCR, and its TCRdb copy is limited to in-frame clones, with some not included. The data contain approximately 76,000 clones, about 93% of them singletons. The specimen was CD4+ or CD8+ T cells sorted from blood, collected in a trial of the OX40 agonist ivuxolimab. Receptor source: an adult with an advanced solid tumor such as melanoma, head and neck, liver or kidney cancer.

This chain joins TRBV28 and TRBJ2-7; the D is unclear. Germline-derived CDR1 and CDR2 are MDHEN and SYDVKM. This CDR3 spans 17 amino acids. V was pared by 2 bases and J by 0 bases, with 17 bases between. The CDR3 spells CASSLPPPATSSYEQYF. The DNA of the CDR3 is TGTGCCAGCAGTTTACCTCCCCCAGCTACGAGCTCCTACGAGCAGTACTTC.

The V call is TRBV11-2, the J call TRBJ2-4; 8 bases fit TRBD2. CDR1 is SGHAT and CDR2 is FQNNGV in the germline V gene. The CDR3 contains 16 residues. Unmatched junction bases numbered 2, after V lost 0 bases and J lost 1 base. CDR3 sequence: CASSLDGGRAKNIQYF. DNA for the CDR3: TGTGCCAGCAGCTTAGACGGCGGGAGGGCCAAAAACATTCAGTACTTC.

This rearrangement joins TRBV6-5 to TRBJ2-1; D could derive from TRBD1 or TRBD2 (5 bases each). V was clipped by 7 bases and J by 9 bases, with 13 bases between them. The CDR3 has 12 amino acids. Germline CDR1 MNHEY, CDR2 SVGAGI. DNA of the CDR3: TGTGCCAGCAAACACTGGGACGCTGAGCAGTTCTTC. Translating gives CASKHWDAEQFF.

The J gene is TRBJ2-7, the V gene TRBV27; D unresolved. Trimming left V 3 bases short and J 0 bases short, with 9 bases between. This CDR3 spans 14 amino acids. Per germline, CDR1 MNHEY and CDR2 SMNVEV (reference sequence). CDR3 bases: TGTGCCAGCAGTTTGTCGCCTAGCTCCTACGAGCAGTACTTC. This gives the protein CASSLSPSSYEQYF.

The chain is built from TRBV11-2 and TRBJ2-3, with TRBD2 as a possible D gene (7 bases). The V end lost 5 bases, the J end lost 5 bases, and 17 bases lay between the germline ends. Per the germline V gene, CDR1 is SGHAT and CDR2 is FQNNGV. The CDR3 length is 15 residues. The CDR3 is CASSRTGGGGDTQYF. The CDR3, as DNA: TGTGCCAGCAGCCGAACGGGGGGCGGAGGAGATACGCAGTATTTT.

V usage is TRBV28 and J usage is TRBJ2-1; tentative D call: TRBD1 (5 bases). With 3 bases removed from V and 7 bases from J, the gap between germline ends came to 16 bases. The germline gives CDR1 MDHEN, CDR2 SYDVKM. The CDR3 totals 15 residues. DNA of the CDR3: TGTGCCAGCAGTTTTTCAGGGCCCAGGTGGAATGAGCAGTTCTTC. It is translated as CASSFSGPRWNEQFF.

The chain carries TRBV29-1 and TRBJ1-2, with TRBD1 identical over 8 bases. With 4 bases clipped from V and 7 bases from J, the junction kept 8 bases outside the gene matches. CDR1 is SQVTM, CDR2 ANQGSEA, per germline. This CDR3 region has 13 residues. Written as DNA, the CDR3 is TGCAGCGTTGCAGGACAGGGAATCGCTGGCTACACCTTC. This codes for CSVAGQGIAGYTF.

V is TRBV6-5 and J is TRBJ2-7; D not resolved. The V gene lost 9 bases and the J gene lost 2 bases, with 17 bases spanning the gap. The germline V gene has CDR1 MNHEY and CDR2 SVGAGI. There are 14 residues in the CDR3. The CDR3 loop is CASRVANPPYEQYF. DNA of the CDR3: TGTGCCAGTAGGGTCGCAAACCCCCCCTACGAGCAGTACTTC.

This clone came up once. V is TRBV5-4 and J is TRBJ1-2; D may be TRBD1 (6 bases). The CDR3 contains 14 residues. CDR1 is SGHNT and CDR2 is YYREEE in the germline V gene (reference sequence). The V end was cut by 2 bases, the J end by 14 bases, with 22 bases between. This CDR3 is CASSFFTLQGLQTF. The CDR3 DNA reads TGTGCCAGCAGCTTTTTCACTTTACAGGGTTTGCAAACCTTC.

The J gene is TRBJ2-7, the V gene TRBV6-1; D may match TRBD1 or TRBD2 (5 bases each). Germline loops: CDR1 MNHNS, CDR2 SASEGT. V lost 5 bases, J lost 0 bases, and 20 bases lay in between. The CDR3 contains 17 residues. The DNA of the CDR3 is TGTGCCAGCAGTCAAGTAATTGCTGGGACCAGCTCCTACGAGCAGTACTTC. Amino acid sequence: CASSQVIAGTSSYEQYF.